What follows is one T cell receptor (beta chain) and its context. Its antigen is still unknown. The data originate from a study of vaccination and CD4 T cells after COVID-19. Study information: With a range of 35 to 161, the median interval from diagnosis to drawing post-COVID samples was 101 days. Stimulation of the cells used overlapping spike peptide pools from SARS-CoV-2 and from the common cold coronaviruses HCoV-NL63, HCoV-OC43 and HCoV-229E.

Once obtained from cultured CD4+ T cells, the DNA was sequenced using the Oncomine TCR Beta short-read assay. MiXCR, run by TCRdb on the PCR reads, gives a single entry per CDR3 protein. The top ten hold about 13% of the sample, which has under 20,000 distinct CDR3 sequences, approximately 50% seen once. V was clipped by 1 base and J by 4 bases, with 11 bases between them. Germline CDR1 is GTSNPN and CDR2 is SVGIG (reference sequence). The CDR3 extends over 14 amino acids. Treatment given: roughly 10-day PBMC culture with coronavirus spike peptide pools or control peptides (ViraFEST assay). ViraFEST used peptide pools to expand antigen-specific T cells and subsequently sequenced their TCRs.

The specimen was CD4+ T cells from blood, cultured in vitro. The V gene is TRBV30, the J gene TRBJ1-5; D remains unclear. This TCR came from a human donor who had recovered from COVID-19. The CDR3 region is CAWSAGNKNQPQHF. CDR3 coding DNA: TGTGCCTGGAGTGCGGGGAACAAGAATCAGCCCCAGCATTTT.